Only one count was recorded for the clone carrying this T cell receptor (beta chain). Its specificity is unknown. Clones were sequenced by immunoSEQ multiplex PCR, and TCRdb holds only the in-frame ones, with some missing. This table holds around 110,000 clones, around nine tenths found once. The record originates from a study of T cell responses to AZD1222 COVID-19 vaccine. Study details: Second-dose recipients at about 4 or about 12 weeks were treated as one pooled group. Broader study findings: As reported, nearly half of all spike-specific TCRs target variant regions that are unmutated. Clonal diversity was possibly underestimated, and white British individuals and females predominated among donors.

The CDR3 is 14 residues long. Deletions cut 0 bases from V and 6 bases from J, with 12 bases between. Germline loops: CDR1 SGDLS, CDR2 YYNGEE. The specimen was peripheral blood, collected on day 0 of AZD1222 vaccination. This clonotype was sampled from an adult in good health. V and J are TRBV9 and TRBJ1-1, with D uncertain. The CDR3 DNA reads TGTGCCAGCAGCGTAGATCCGGGGTCCCCTGAAGCTTTCTTT. Protein: CASSVDPGSPEAFF.